A selection of T cell receptor beta chains follows, all from one sample in a study of long-term antiretroviral therapy in people with HIV. Sequencing used immunoSEQ multiplex PCR; TCRdb keeps in-frame clones, though not all of them. Of tens of thousands of clones in the sample, over 80% are singletons; the top ten hold less than 25%. Sequencing used unsorted PBMCs, obtained 0.4 years after starting antiretroviral therapy. The receptors shown here come from a man aged 50 to 60 with HIV. The CDR3 runs from the conserved cysteine through the conserved F or W. The D gene is left open where the match is weak. Only some rows state a clone size, as once, few, many or a class for expanded clones.

size	V	J	D	CDR3	DNA
-	TRBV6-5	TRBJ2-7	-	CASSYGDFSYEQYF	TGTGCCAGCAGTTATGGGGATTTCTCCTACGAGCAGTACTTC
-	TRBV7-3	TRBJ2-5	-	CASSLSGQSETQYF	TGTGCCAGCAGCTTAAGCGGGCAGTCCGAGACCCAGTACTTC
-	TRBV29-1	TRBJ1-2	-	CSVAQRMQWSGYTF	TGCAGCGTTGCCCAAAGGATGCAGTGGTCCGGCTACACCTTC
-	TRBV28	TRBJ1-4	-	CASSSPWDGNEKLFF	TGTGCCAGCAGTTCTCCTTGGGACGGTAATGAAAAACTGTTTTTT
once	TRBV4-3	TRBJ2-3	-	CASSQGVRTDTQYF	TGCGCCAGCAGCCAAGGTGTGAGGACAGATACGCAGTATTTT
-	TRBV6-5	TRBJ1-1	TRBD1	CASSTGETEAFF	TGTGCCAGCAGCACAGGGGAAACGGAAGCTTTCTTT
-	TRBV28	TRBJ1-1	-	CASTGVRTEAFF	TGTGCCAGCACGGGGGTGAGGACTGAAGCTTTCTTT
-	TRBV28	TRBJ2-5	TRBD2	CASSFLAGEETQYF	TGTGCCAGCAGTTTCCTAGCGGGGGAAGAGACCCAGTACTTC
-	TRBV7-9	TRBJ1-1	-	CASSAGSGGSTEAFF	TGTGCCAGCAGCGCGGGTAGTGGGGGTAGCACTGAAGCTTTCTTT
-	TRBV6-5	TRBJ1-1	TRBD1	CASSYRTGAAFF	TGTGCCAGCAGTTACCGGACAGGGGCAGCTTTCTTT
-	TRBV28	TRBJ2-7	-	CASRAGTIPYEQYF	TGTGCCAGCAGAGCCGGGACAATCCCCTACGAGCAGTACTTC
-	TRBV15	TRBJ1-3	-	CATSTRQVGSGNTIYF	TGTGCCACCAGCACCAGACAGGTTGGATCTGGAAACACCATATATTTT
-	TRBV2	TRBJ1-1	TRBD1	CASGFLEGQGWTEAFF	TGTGCCAGCGGCTTCTTGGAGGGACAGGGATGGACTGAAGCTTTCTTT
once	TRBV7-2	TRBJ1-5	-	CASSLGSGARNQPQHF	TGTGCCAGCAGCTTAGGGAGTGGGGCCCGGAATCAGCCCCAGCATTTT
-	TRBV6-5	TRBJ2-1	TRBD2	CASSWTSGSYNEQFF	TGTGCCAGCAGTTGGACTAGCGGCTCCTACAATGAGCAGTTCTTC
-	TRBV4-3	TRBJ1-2	-	CASSQDGSQNYGYTF	TGCGCCAGCAGCCAAGACGGCAGCCAGAACTATGGCTACACCTTC
-	TRBV9	TRBJ2-2	-	CASRFPGELFF	TGTGCCAGCCGATTCCCGGGGGAGCTGTTTTTT
-	TRBV6-1	TRBJ1-4	-	CASSEGGGYEKLFF	TGTGCCAGCAGTGAAGGGGGAGGGTACGAAAAACTGTTTTTT
medium-sized	TRBV9	TRBJ2-1	-	CASSVQGQSYNEQFF	TGTGCCAGCAGCGTACAGGGGCAGTCCTACAATGAGCAGTTCTTC
-	TRBV5-1	TRBJ1-1	-	CASSLWASNTEAFF	TGCGCCAGCAGCTTGTGGGCCTCTAACACTGAAGCTTTCTTT
few	TRBV5-1	TRBJ2-7	-	CASSLAGTEQYF	TGCGCCAGCAGCTTGGCCGGGACCGAGCAGTACTTC
-	TRBV5-1	TRBJ1-6	-	CASSLSPDVGRYNSPLHF	TGCGCCAGCAGCTTATCCCCCGACGTGGGCAGGTATAATTCACCCCTCCACTTT
few	TRBV18	TRBJ2-2	-	CASSGSRSAGELFF	TGTGCCAGCTCCGGTAGCCGCTCCGCCGGGGAGCTGTTTTTT
-	TRBV5-1	TRBJ2-7	TRBD2	CASSLAPSGGNEQYF	TGCGCCAGCAGCTTGGCCCCTAGCGGGGGGAACGAGCAGTACTTC
-	TRBV20-1	TRBJ2-1	-	CSARDGEQFF	TGCAGTGCTAGAGATGGTGAGCAGTTCTTC
-	TRBV7-2	TRBJ2-3	-	CASSSVGGTDTQYF	TGTGCCAGCAGCTCCGTCGGGGGCACAGATACGCAGTATTTT
few	TRBV2	TRBJ1-2	-	CASILGYGYTF	TGTGCCAGCATCCTAGGCTATGGCTACACCTTC
-	TRBV7-2	TRBJ1-1	-	CASSPDINTEAFF	TGTGCCAGCAGCCCGGACATTAACACTGAAGCTTTCTTT
-	TRBV13	TRBJ2-5	-	CASSLEGSQETQYF	TGTGCCAGCAGCTTAGAGGGGTCGCAAGAGACCCAGTACTTC
few	TRBV2	TRBJ1-4	TRBD1	CASSVDRGGEKLFF	TGTGCCAGCAGCGTTGACAGGGGGGGTGAAAAACTGTTTTTT
few	TRBV7-6	TRBJ2-7	-	CASSLSGQRYYEQYF	TGTGCCAGCAGCTTATCCGGACAGCGATACTACGAGCAGTACTTC
-	TRBV5-1	TRBJ1-1	-	CASSSIGGSAAGTEAFF	TGCGCCAGCAGCTCAATTGGGGGGAGCGCGGCCGGCACTGAAGCTTTCTTT